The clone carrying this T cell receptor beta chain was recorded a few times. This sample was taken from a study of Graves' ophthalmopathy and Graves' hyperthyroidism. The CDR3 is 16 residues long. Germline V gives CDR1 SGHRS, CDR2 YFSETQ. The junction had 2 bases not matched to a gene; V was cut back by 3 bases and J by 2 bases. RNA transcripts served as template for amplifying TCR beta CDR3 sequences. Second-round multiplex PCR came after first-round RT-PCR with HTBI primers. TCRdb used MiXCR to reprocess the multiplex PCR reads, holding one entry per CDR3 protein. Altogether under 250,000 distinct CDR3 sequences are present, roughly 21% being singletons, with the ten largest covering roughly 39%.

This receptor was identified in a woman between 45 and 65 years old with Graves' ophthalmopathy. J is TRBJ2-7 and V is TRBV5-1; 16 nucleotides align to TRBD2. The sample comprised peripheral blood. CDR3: CASSSGTSGRAYEQYF. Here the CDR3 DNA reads TGCGCCAGCAGCTCCGGGACTAGCGGGAGGGCCTACGAGCAGTACTTC.